This entry lists 22 T cell receptor beta chains sequenced from one sample in a study of shared clonotypes between healthy human individuals. Profiled with immunoSEQ multiplex PCR; TCRdb holds only in-frame clones, not every one. The sample has 2 million to 2.5 million clones, more than 90% seen once. The sample consisted of naive CD4+ T cells sorted from blood. Documented subset: CD45RA+ positively selected. Every receptor here comes from a man aged 18 to 30 in good health.

This chain joins TRBV5-1 and TRBJ2-1, with D hard to call. The CDR3 is 15 amino acids. The germline V gene has CDR1 SGHRS and CDR2 YFSETQ. With 5 bases removed from V and 2 bases from J, the gap between germline ends came to 14 bases. CDR3 nucleotides: TGCGCCAGCAGTCCTACCAGAATCACCTACAATGAGCAGTTCTTC. Protein product: CASSPTRITYNEQFF.

The chain joins TRBV7-9 to TRBJ1-1, with D uncertain. V shed 7 bases and J shed 2 bases, with 11 bases lying between them. The CDR3 extends over 13 amino acids. Looked up from germline, CDR1 is SEHNR and CDR2 is FQNEAQ (reference sequence). The CDR3: CASTHAVNTEAFF. The CDR3 nucleotides read TGTGCCAGCACCCACGCAGTCAACACTGAAGCTTTCTTT.

The V and J genes are TRBV5-4 and TRBJ2-2; TRBD1 matches 9 bases. Per germline, CDR1 SGHNT and CDR2 YYREEE (reference sequence). CDR3 length: 16 amino acids. V lost 4 bases to trimming and J lost 4 bases; unmatched junction nucleotides: 8. CDR3 residues: CASSPRDRASTGELFF. The DNA for the CDR3 is TGTGCCAGCAGCCCCCGGGACAGGGCGAGCACCGGGGAGCTGTTTTTT.

This clone has just one count. The V and J genes are TRBV12-5 and TRBJ1-5; 7 positions match TRBD1. The V segment lost 3 bases and the J segment 0 bases; nucleotides outside the gene matches: 5. Germline V gene data show CDR1 as LGHNT and CDR2 as FRNRAP. The CDR3 has 16 amino acids. The CDR3 DNA reads as TGTGCTAGTGGTTTCGGGCAGGGGGATAGCAATCAGCCCCAGCATTTT. Translating it yields CASGFGQGDSNQPQHF.

The rearrangement joins TRBV5-1 to TRBJ2-7; 10 nucleotides agree with TRBD2. Trimming cost V 4 bases and J 6 bases; bases outside gene matches: 10. The CDR3 consists of 15 residues. Germline V gene data show CDR1 as SGHRS and CDR2 as YFSETQ. The CDR3 sequence is CASSPGEREGLEQYF. The CDR3 DNA is TGCGCCAGCAGCCCCGGGGAGCGGGAGGGCCTCGAGCAGTACTTC. Looking up the rest from reference TRBV5-1 and TRBJ2-7 gives the full variable domain: KAGVTQTPRYLIKTRGQQVTLSCSPISGHRSVSWYQQTPGQGLQFLFEYFSETQRNKGNFPGRFSGRQFSNSRSEMNVSTLELGDSALYLCASSPGEREGLEQYFGPGTRLTVT.

This clone appeared a single time. The V gene is TRBV5-4, the J gene TRBJ2-2, with D possibly being TRBD1 (6 bases). The CDR3 loop spans 16 amino acids. Trimming left V 2 bases short and J 3 bases short, with 14 bases between. Germline V gene sequence: CDR1 SGHNT, CDR2 YYREEE (reference sequence). The CDR3 DNA reads TGTGCCAGCAGCTTAGGTGGCAGGGGAGACACCGGGGAGCTGTTTTTT. Protein sequence: CASSLGGRGDTGELFF.

J is TRBJ1-4 and V is TRBV27; D is perhaps TRBD1 (6 bases). CDR3 length: 16 amino acids. Germline V gives CDR1 MNHEY, CDR2 SMNVEV (reference sequence). The ends were cut back, 4 bases at V and 0 bases at J, with 12 bases in the middle. CDR3 region: CASSSDSKTTNEKLFF. CDR3 bases: TGTGCCAGCAGTTCGGACAGTAAAACAACTAATGAAAAACTGTTTTTT.

This rearrangement joins TRBV11-2 to TRBJ2-2, with no clear D. The germline V gene encodes CDR1 SGHAT and CDR2 FQNNGV. The CDR3 has 13 amino acids. V was pared by 5 bases and J by 4 bases, with 8 bases between. CDR3 nucleotides: TGTGCCAGCAGCAGATACACCACCGGGGAGCTGTTTTTT. Amino acids: CASSRYTTGELFF.

The chain links TRBV18 to TRBJ1-1; tentatively, D is TRBD1 (5 bases). Germline V CDR1 and CDR2: KGHSH, LQKENI. This CDR3 region has 13 residues. The germline V and J ends were trimmed by 2 bases and 3 bases, with 7 bases remaining between them. The chain's CDR3 is CASSPSGYTEAFF. CDR3 nucleotides: TGTGCCAGCTCACCATCAGGGTACACTGAAGCTTTCTTT.

The rearrangement uses TRBV25-1 and TRBJ2-1; TRBD2 matches 9 bases. Germline lookup yields CDR1 MGHDK and CDR2 SYGVNS. This CDR3 has 16 residues. The V segment lost 4 bases and the J segment 1 base; nucleotides outside the gene matches: 5. CDR3 in amino acids: CASSGFLAGSYNEQFF. CDR3 bases: TGTGCCAGCAGTGGGTTCCTAGCGGGATCCTACAATGAGCAGTTCTTC. The whole variable domain, filled in from reference TRBV25-1 and TRBJ2-1, reads EADIYQTPRYLVIGTGKKITLECSQTMGHDKMYWYQQDPGMELHLIHYSYGVNSTEKGDLSSESTVSRIRTEHFPLTLESARPSHTSQYLCASSGFLAGSYNEQFFGPGTRLTVL.

The count of this clone is one. The rearrangement links TRBV30 to TRBJ1-1; the D gene is possibly TRBD1 (5 bases). V lost 4 bases, J lost 3 bases, and 18 bases lay in between. Germline V lookup: CDR1 GTSNPN, CDR2 SVGIG (reference sequence). CDR3 length: 15 amino acids. CDR3 residues: CAWTRRGARDTEAFF. The DNA of the CDR3 is TGTGCCTGGACCCGTCGAGGGGCAAGGGACACTGAAGCTTTCTTT.

The table lists this clone with a count of one. The chain carries TRBV13 and TRBJ2-7; no definite D call. Trimming took off 0 bases at V and 6 bases at J, with 9 bases between the two ends. CDR3 length: 13 amino acids. Germline V CDR1 and CDR2: PRHDT, FYEKMQ (reference sequence). CDR3 in DNA: TGTGCCAGCAGCTTAGGCAGGAGCCTCGAGCAGTACTTC. Residues: CASSLGRSLEQYF.

This clone has only one observation. CDR3 in DNA: TGTGCCAGCAGTTTATACGGGGTCCATGGCTACACCTTC. As protein: CASSLYGVHGYTF. The chain has TRBV28 and TRBJ1-2; no clear D. This CDR3 is 13 amino acids long. The ends were cut back, 1 base at V and 6 bases at J, with 9 bases in the middle. The germline CDR1 and CDR2 sequences are MDHEN and SYDVKM.

This chain links TRBV11-2 with TRBJ1-4, with 7 bases identical to TRBD1. J lost 0 bases, V lost 1 base, and 2 bases had no gene match. The length of the CDR3 is 16 residues. Per germline, CDR1 SGHAT and CDR2 FQNNGV. CDR3 residues: CASSLGDSATNEKLFF. The CDR3 DNA follows: TGTGCCAGCAGCTTAGGGGACAGTGCAACTAATGAAAAACTGTTTTTT. Using reference TRBV11-2 and TRBJ1-4 for the parts outside the CDR3, the full variable domain is EAGVAQSPRYKIIEKRQSVAFWCNPISGHATLYWYQQILGQGPKLLIQFQNNGVVDDSQLPKDRFSAERLKGVDSTLKIQPAKLEDSAVYLCASSLGDSATNEKLFFGSGTQLSVL.

The chain is built from TRBV10-3 and TRBJ1-1; 7 bases map to TRBD1. Germline CDR1 and CDR2: ENHRY and SYGVKD. This CDR3 comprises 15 residues. J lost 2 bases, V lost 4 bases, and 7 bases had no gene match. CDR3 residues: CAISGEGTANTEAFF. CDR3 bases: TGTGCCATCAGTGGGGAGGGGACAGCTAACACTGAAGCTTTCTTT.

This rearrangement joins TRBV28 to TRBJ1-5; 11 bases match TRBD1. This CDR3 region has 20 residues. The germline gives CDR1 MDHEN, CDR2 SYDVKM. The junction had 21 bases not matched to a gene; V was cut back by 10 bases and J by 1 base. The DNA of the CDR3 is TGTGCCACCAAGTTTTGGCGGACAGGGGGCTTATTGGGGAGCAATCAGCCCCAGCATTTT. It translates to CATKFWRTGGLLGSNQPQHF. Full variable domain (missing parts from reference TRBV28 and TRBJ1-5): DVKVTQSSRYLVKRTGEKVFLECVQDMDHENMFWYRQDPGLGLRLIYFSYDVKMKEKGDIPEGYSVSREKKERFSLILESASTNQTSMYLCATKFWRTGGLLGSNQPQHFGDGTRLSIL.

In this sample, this clone turned up once. This sequence joins TRBV5-3 and TRBJ1-5; D unresolved. TRBV5-3 is filed as an ORF, its function uncertain. The V end was cut by 4 bases, the J end by 9 bases, with 14 bases between. There are 13 residues in the CDR3. This CDR3 reads CARSSWTAMPQHF. In DNA, the CDR3 is TGTGCCAGAAGCAGCTGGACGGCTATGCCCCAGCATTTT.

The chain couples TRBV5-1 to TRBJ1-3, with no clear D. V dropped 0 bases and J dropped 4 bases, with 8 bases sitting between them. The CDR3 contains 14 residues. Germline CDR1 is SGHRS and CDR2 is YFSETQ. Here the CDR3 reads CASSLAPSGNTIYF. The CDR3, as DNA: TGCGCCAGCAGCTTGGCGCCGTCCGGAAACACCATATATTTT.

The chain joins TRBV7-9 to TRBJ2-4, with a weak D call TRBD2 (5 bases). This CDR3 contains 15 residues. V was trimmed by 1 base and J by 9 bases, leaving 16 bases between them. In germline, CDR1 is SEHNR, CDR2 FQNEAQ (reference sequence). CDR3: CASSLGRAGDAIQYF. For the CDR3, the DNA is TGTGCCAGCAGCTTAGGTCGGGCGGGTGATGCCATTCAGTACTTC.

The chain joins TRBV6-1 to TRBJ2-5; D not resolved. CDR1 is MNHNS, CDR2 SASEGT, per germline. V lost 1 base and J lost 1, with 7 bases in between. This CDR3 has 14 residues. The CDR3 nucleotides are TGTGCCAGCAGTGAAGTTGAGGTCCAAGAGACCCAGTACTTC. Its protein product is CASSEVEVQETQYF.

The rearrangement links TRBV7-2 to TRBJ1-5, with a tentative D call TRBD1 (5 bases). In germline, CDR1 is SGHTA, CDR2 FQGNSA. CDR3 length: 16 amino acids. V lost 3 bases and J lost 3, with 15 bases in between. The CDR3 region has the DNA TGTGCCAGCAGCTTCAGTGGCAGGGCAGTCAATCAGCCCCAGCATTTT. Amino acids: CASSFSGRAVNQPQHF.

This clone has more than one count but fewer than ten. This sequence joins TRBV25-1 and TRBJ1-2; 8 positions agree with TRBD1. The CDR3 totals 15 residues. CDR1 and CDR2 (germline): MGHDK, SYGVNS. V shed 1 base, J shed 8 bases, and the junction held 9 bases outside the gene matches. CDR3 sequence (DNA): TGTGCCAGCAGTGAATTGCAGGGGGCTGGGGGAGGCTACACCTTC. Its translation is CASSELQGAGGGYTF.